This section outlines one T cell receptor beta chain sequence together with its context. Its matching antigen is unknown. The entry originates in a study of blood T cells in healthy people across ages. Germline V CDR1 and CDR2: MNHNY, SVGAGI (reference sequence). The CDR3 contains 15 residues. The V segment lost 5 bases and the J segment 5 bases; nucleotides outside the gene matches: 1. The study drew donors from healthy Caucasian individuals in Russia aged about 6 to 95. Isolated per sample were at least 6 million PBMCs. The use of a sample-barcoded 5' primer and a J-beta primer mix characterized a second PCR of roughly 7 to 11 cycles. TCRdb re-called the 5' RACE reads through MiXCR, storing one row per CDR3 protein. The data contain about 780,000 distinct CDR3 sequences, more than 35% of them singletons. General study points: Unknown donor CMV status possibly confounded expanded clonotype changes.

V is TRBV6-6 and J is TRBJ1-6; 12 positions agree with TRBD1. The sequence was obtained from an elderly man in good health. The specimen was blood. CDR3 DNA sequence: TGTGCCAGCAGTGGGACAGGGGGCCATAATTCACCCCTCCACTTT. Its translation: CASSGTGGHNSPLHF.